Listed below are T cell receptor beta chains from one sample, sequenced in a study of blood T cells in healthy people across ages. Using its own MiXCR run on the 5' RACE reads, TCRdb lists one record per CDR3 protein. The sample consists of about 1.8 million distinct CDR3 sequences, around half of them appearing once. Source material: blood. The source of these receptors is a woman in her 40s in good health. Each CDR3 is given without its conserved first and last residue. Rows give clone size only sometimes, using once, few, many, or a class for an expanded clone.

>TRBV20-1|.|TRBJ1-2
SARDLDRVYGYT
>TRBV10-3|few|TRBJ2-5
AISYSGTGAGETQY
>TRBV28|.|TRBJ1-2
ASSLSGTQGVGYGYT
>TRBV20-1|.|TRBJ2-3
SAHAWRRTDTQY
>TRBV10-3|.|TRBJ2-3
TISRQLATDTQY
>TRBV4-3|few|TRBJ2-3
ASSQRRGTDTQY
>TRBV12-3/TRBV12-4|.|TRBJ2-6
ASSGLDDRGGGANVLT
>TRBV9|few|TRBJ1-2
ASSGGDSPSYGYT
>TRBV7-2|.|TRBJ2-2
ASRPSGTTNTGELF
>TRBV29-1|.|TRBJ1-1
SVGDTPVEAF
>TRBV5-1|.|TRBJ2-1
ASSVVVDNEQF
>TRBV10-3|.|TRBJ2-5
AICEGFGTDQRETQY
>TRBV2|.|TRBJ1-6
ASRDDRLRSPLH
>TRBV6-2/TRBV6-3|few|TRBJ2-5
ASSFGQGGGQETQY
>TRBV6-5|.|TRBJ2-3
ASEFAGRDTQY
>TRBV7-2|.|TRBJ1-1
ASSLVRAEAF
>TRBV20-1|.|.
SASSPSGGPYNEQY
>TRBV28|once|TRBJ1-2
ASSIIRTGGVHT
>TRBV7-8|.|TRBJ1-6
ASRTAGQYNSPLH
>TRBV15|few|TRBJ2-3
ATSRDRGRGTDTQY
>TRBV5-1|.|TRBJ2-1
ASSLSSTALNEQF
>TRBV5-1|.|TRBJ2-5
ASSLDGGSGETQY
>TRBV29-1|few|TRBJ1-1
SVAGGAPNTEAF
>TRBV6-6|.|.
ASSYVGSGGIGTQY
>TRBV20-1|few|TRBJ2-3
SARSGSTDTQY
>TRBV20-1|once|TRBJ2-5
SARLQGRQETQY
>TRBV3-1|.|TRBJ2-5
ASSRVPTSGGRETQY
>TRBV6-2/TRBV6-3|.|TRBJ2-7
ASTYVGGCKQY
>TRBV4-2|.|TRBJ2-1
ASSPEIGSYNEQF
>TRBV7-2|.|.
ASRFGGRVYNEQY
>TRBV5-6|.|TRBJ2-1
ASSPSWDSSYNEQF
>TRBV20-1|few|TRBJ1-1
SARDVAGGMNTEAF
>TRBV20-1|few|TRBJ2-3
GAPLIGTQY
>TRBV20-1|.|TRBJ1-1
SAGRTEEAF
>TRBV3-1|once|TRBJ1-2
ASRSQSGGYT
>TRBV11-2|.|TRBJ2-3
ASSLPRGGPDTQY
>TRBV7-9|.|TRBJ2-4
ASSTRAVGAREAQY
>TRBV11-2|few|TRBJ1-5
ASSPRSQLINQPQH
>TRBV20-1|.|TRBJ1-1
SARGAGEVTSEAF
>TRBV12-3/TRBV12-4|few|TRBJ2-3
ASSYDSPSTDTQY
>TRBV21-1|once|TRBJ2-7
ASSKERDTDSYEQY
>TRBV7-2|few|TRBJ2-7
ASSLRASNTYEQY
>TRBV20-1|.|TRBJ1-5
SVSKQGSNQPQH
>TRBV4-1|.|TRBJ2-1
ASSLSGGLNYNEQF
>TRBV27|.|TRBJ2-3
ASSFQWTSGPHTWY
>TRBV10-3|few|TRBJ1-2
AISESSPGGYT
>TRBV6-5|few|TRBJ2-1
ASRKGTSGVNEQF
>TRBV15|.|TRBJ2-1
ATSRQGGLDNEQF
>TRBV20-1|.|TRBJ1-2
SASLTGHQRNGYT
>TRBV24-1|.|TRBJ2-1
ATSDSDGGPGEQF
>TRBV7-2|few|TRBJ1-6
ASSLGIPDSPLH
>TRBV29-1|.|TRBJ1-2
SVVIGRTNYGYT
>TRBV12-3/TRBV12-4|.|TRBJ2-5
ASSQRPSGAVLQETQY
>TRBV7-2|.|TRBJ2-2
ASSPSSRGVAGELF
>TRBV4-2|.|TRBJ2-1
ASSAGEGNEQF
>TRBV28|.|TRBJ1-4
ASSFKGKLF
>TRBV6-2/TRBV6-3|once|TRBJ2-1
ASSYEVGLGVSEQF
>TRBV20-1|few|TRBJ1-2
SASKLTGIGYT
>TRBV7-8|.|TRBJ2-1
ASTKGRGGQNEQF